The source of this T cell receptor (beta chain) is a study of T-cell memory formation after mild COVID-19. Amplification by 5'RACE using constant-segment primers produced TCR alpha and TCR beta cDNA libraries that carried sample barcodes and UMIs. TCRdb reprocessed the 5' RACE reads via MiXCR and lists one record per CDR3 protein. Among about 250,000 distinct CDR3 sequences, less than 20% were seen once, and the ten largest hold 3.5%. Study findings and constraints: The study detected some responding clones in pre-infection memory, suggesting cross-reactive memory joined. Later expanders leaned CD4+, whereas clones that contracted between day 15 and 85 were balanced CD4/CD8. The main location of contracting CD4+ clones was CM and EM, and that of contracting CD8+ clones was EMRA.

Comment on this clonotype: Its antigen remains unknown.

V was pared by 3 bases and J by 5 bases, with 4 bases between. From germline, CDR1 is SNHLY and CDR2 FYNNEI. The CDR3 has 11 residues. The rearrangement joins TRBV2 to TRBJ1-1; no firm D call. The receptor was isolated from a man between 18 and 29 years old who had mild COVID-19 (a few samples of this study predate the infection). Cell type and time point are not known. Input material: PBMCs or a T cell subset sorted from them (not recorded which). The CDR3 protein is CASSEETEAFF. The CDR3 DNA follows: TGTGCCAGCAGTGAGGAAACTGAAGCTTTCTTT.